Listed below are T cell receptor beta chains from one sample, sequenced in a study of blood T cell repertoires in COVID-19. Assay: immunoSEQ multiplex PCR; the TCRdb copy retains only in-frame clones and omits some. The profile shows 40,000 to 50,000 clones, 86% of them singletons. The sequenced sample was peripheral blood. The receptor set was obtained from a woman aged 55-70 years with acute or convalescent COVID-19. CDR3s include the opening cysteine and the closing phenylalanine or tryptophan. The D gene is left open where the match is weak. Rows may omit the clone size; those that give it use once, few, many or a size class.

clone_size | j_call | v_call | d_call | cdr3_aa | cdr3_nt
NA | TRBJ1-4 | TRBV27 | NA | CASSLSEAGGGKLFF | TGTGCCAGCAGTTTATCGGAGGCGGGCGGCGGAAAACTGTTTTTT
once | TRBJ1-2 | TRBV30 | NA | CAWSVKRNYGYTF | TGTGCCTGGAGTGTAAAGCGAAACTATGGCTACACCTTC
NA | TRBJ1-1 | TRBV7-2 | NA | CASSLVAGANTEAFF | TGTGCCAGCAGCTTAGTGGCAGGGGCGAACACTGAAGCTTTCTTT
NA | TRBJ2-1 | TRBV7-3 | TRBD2 | CASSLAGGPNEQFF | TGTGCCAGCAGCTTAGCGGGAGGGCCCAATGAGCAGTTCTTC
NA | TRBJ1-4 | TRBV5-1 | TRBD1 | CASSSLGGQAATNEKLFF | TGCGCCAGCAGCTCCTTAGGTGGACAGGCTGCAACTAATGAAAAACTGTTTTTT
once | TRBJ1-5 | TRBV2 | TRBD1 | CASSRQGISNQPQHF | TGTGCCAGCAGTAGACAGGGTATCAGCAATCAGCCCCAGCATTTT
NA | TRBJ2-1 | TRBV4-2 | TRBD2 | CASSQAGTSSYNEQFF | TGTGCCAGCAGCCAGGCCGGGACTAGCTCATACAATGAGCAGTTCTTC
once | TRBJ2-1 | TRBV4-2 | NA | CASSPGHEQFF | TGTGCCAGCAGCCCGGGACACGAGCAGTTCTTC
NA | TRBJ1-2 | TRBV28 | NA | CASSYTGTAYGYTF | TGTGCCAGCAGTTATACGGGAACAGCCTATGGCTACACCTTC
NA | TRBJ1-1 | TRBV5-4 | NA | CASSLQDTEAFF | TGTGCCAGCAGCTTGCAGGACACTGAAGCTTTCTTT
NA | TRBJ2-1 | TRBV30 | NA | CALGTREQFF | TGTGCCTTAGGGACTCGGGAGCAGTTCTTC
NA | TRBJ2-2 | TRBV4-2 | NA | CASSQSPENTGELFF | TGTGCCAGCAGCCAAAGCCCTGAGAACACCGGGGAGCTGTTTTTT
NA | TRBJ1-1 | TRBV5-1 | NA | CASSPGVNTEAFF | TGCGCCAGCAGCCCGGGAGTAAACACTGAAGCTTTCTTT
once | TRBJ2-7 | TRBV30 | TRBD2 | CAWSETGTSGYYEQYF | TGTGCCTGGTCTGAGACCGGGACTAGCGGGTACTACGAGCAGTACTTC
once | TRBJ2-1 | TRBV19 | NA | CASSIDVRTSTYNEQFF | TGTGCCAGTAGTATAGATGTTCGGACAAGTACCTACAATGAGCAGTTCTTC
NA | TRBJ1-5 | TRBV19 | TRBD1 | CAAGGQGAGNQPQHF | TGTGCCGCCGGGGGACAGGGGGCCGGCAATCAGCCCCAGCATTTT
once | TRBJ2-2 | TRBV4-2 | TRBD2 | CASSLTSGGAGELFF | TGTGCCAGCAGCCTAACTAGCGGGGGGGCCGGGGAGCTGTTTTTT
NA | TRBJ1-3 | TRBV2 | NA | CASCQQTSGNTIYF | TGTGCCAGCTGCCAACAGACCTCTGGAAACACCATATATTTT
NA | TRBJ1-5 | TRBV15 | NA | CATSSSYVGNQPQHF | TGTGCCACCAGCAGTTCGTATGTTGGCAATCAGCCCCAGCATTTT
NA | TRBJ1-1 | TRBV21-1 | NA | CASSLTQAFF | TGTGCCAGCAGCCTCACACAAGCTTTCTTT
NA | TRBJ1-5 | TRBV19 | NA | CASRTDSNSNQPQHF | TGTGCCAGTAGGACGGACAGCAATAGCAATCAGCCCCAGCATTTT
NA | TRBJ2-3 | TRBV2 | TRBD1 | CASSLSGRQGLSTDTQYF | TGTGCCAGCAGCCTATCGGGGAGACAGGGGCTTAGCACAGATACGCAGTATTTT
NA | TRBJ2-7 | TRBV11-2 | TRBD2 | CASSLDGLAEPEQYF | TGTGCCAGCAGCTTAGATGGACTAGCGGAGCCCGAGCAGTACTTC
NA | TRBJ1-1 | TRBV5-5 | NA | CASSPETQSFEAFF | TGTGCCAGCAGCCCGGAGACGCAGTCGTTTGAAGCTTTCTTT
NA | TRBJ2-5 | TRBV25-1 | NA | CASSKAQGQETQYF | TGTGCCAGCAGTAAGGCTCAGGGGCAAGAGACCCAGTACTTC
NA | TRBJ2-7 | TRBV3-1/TRBV3-2 | TRBD1 | CASSLGQASYEQYF | TGTGCCAGCAGCCTGGGACAGGCTTCCTACGAGCAGTACTTC
NA | TRBJ2-2 | TRBV4-2 | NA | CASSQDFRVPTGELFF | TGTGCCAGCAGCCAAGATTTCAGGGTCCCTACCGGGGAGCTGTTTTTT
NA | TRBJ2-7 | TRBV7-2 | NA | CASSREGGNEQYF | TGTGCCAGCAGCCGAGAAGGAGGCAACGAGCAGTACTTC
NA | TRBJ1-1 | TRBV20-1 | NA | CSAPDTEAFF | TGCAGTGCGCCGGACACTGAAGCTTTCTTT
NA | TRBJ2-3 | TRBV7-9 | TRBD1 | CASSQAGQGRMSTDTQYF | TGTGCCAGCAGTCAGGCAGGACAGGGGCGGATGAGCACAGATACGCAGTATTTT
NA | TRBJ2-1 | TRBV6-5 | TRBD2 | CAGTSGGAGRNEQFF | TGTGCCGGCACTAGCGGGGGGGCCGGTCGCAATGAGCAGTTCTTC
NA | TRBJ1-2 | TRBV30 | NA | CARTTRSNYGYTF | TGTGCCCGAACCACACGATCTAACTATGGCTACACCTTC
NA | TRBJ1-2 | TRBV4-1 | NA | CASSPSNPNYGYTF | TGCGCCAGCAGCCCGAGCAACCCGAACTATGGCTACACCTTC
NA | TRBJ2-3 | TRBV2 | TRBD2 | CASSALAGGSDTQYF | TGTGCCAGCAGTGCCTTAGCGGGAGGGAGTGATACGCAGTATTTT
NA | TRBJ1-2 | TRBV2 | TRBD1 | CASSEGRDRAGYTF | TGTGCCAGCAGTGAAGGTCGAGACAGGGCCGGCTACACCTTC
NA | TRBJ1-5 | TRBV6-5 | NA | CASRPGARQPQHF | TGTGCCAGCAGGCCAGGGGCAAGGCAGCCCCAGCATTTT
once | TRBJ2-7 | TRBV6-2/TRBV6-3 | NA | CASSYGASSPYEQYF | TGTGCCAGCAGTTACGGGGCCTCGTCCCCCTACGAGCAGTACTTC
NA | TRBJ1-5 | TRBV18 | NA | CASSQGGQRNQPQHF | TGTGCCAGCTCACAGGGGGGGCAGAGAAATCAGCCCCAGCATTTT
NA | TRBJ1-2 | TRBV28 | TRBD1 | CASHRPGQVHGYTF | TGTGCCAGCCACCGCCCGGGACAGGTTCATGGCTACACCTTC
once | TRBJ2-7 | TRBV2 | NA | CASSGQGLPYEQYF | TGTGCCAGCAGTGGCCAGGGTTTACCCTACGAGCAGTACTTC
NA | TRBJ1-2 | TRBV14 | NA | CASSPRGADGYTF | TGTGCCAGCAGCCCCCGGGGGGCGGATGGCTACACCTTC